These T cell receptor beta chains were read from a single sample in a study of cytomegalovirus exposure and HLA in healthy donors. TCRdb's table, derived via immunoSEQ multiplex PCR, lists solely in-frame clones and lacks some. The sample shows about 190,000 clones, roughly four fifths of them seen only once. The sample consisted of PBMCs. These receptors all stem from a woman aged 25 to 39 in good health and CMV-seropositive. Each CDR3 is given with its conserved first and last residue. A D gene is named only where the DNA matches it firmly. Not all rows give a size; the values are once, few, many and, for expanded clones, a class.

V gene: TRBV5-4; D gene: TRBD2; clone size: .; J gene: TRBJ2-7; CDR3 protein: CASSSGTSGSGRREQYF; CDR3 DNA: TGTGCCAGCAGCTCCGGGACTAGCGGGAGTGGAAGGCGCGAGCAGTACTTC
V gene: TRBV5-4; D gene: TRBD1; clone size: .; J gene: TRBJ1-3; CDR3 protein: CASSVGQGRNTIYF; CDR3 DNA: TGTGCCAGCAGTGTTGGACAGGGGCGAAACACCATATATTTT
V gene: TRBV5-1; D gene: .; clone size: .; J gene: TRBJ1-1; CDR3 protein: CASSLGHNTEAFF; CDR3 DNA: TGCGCCAGCAGCTTGGGGCACAACACTGAAGCTTTCTTT
V gene: TRBV5-1; D gene: .; clone size: .; J gene: TRBJ2-5; CDR3 protein: CASSLGQPQETQYF; CDR3 DNA: TGCGCCAGCAGCTTGGGACAGCCCCAAGAGACCCAGTACTTC
V gene: TRBV5-6; D gene: .; clone size: .; J gene: TRBJ2-1; CDR3 protein: CASSSVGQREQFF; CDR3 DNA: TGTGCCAGCAGCTCCGTAGGGCAGCGGGAGCAGTTCTTC
V gene: TRBV5-6; D gene: .; clone size: .; J gene: TRBJ1-4; CDR3 protein: CASYRKTGFATNEKLFF; CDR3 DNA: TGTGCCAGCTACCGGAAAACAGGGTTCGCAACTAATGAAAAACTGTTTTTT
V gene: TRBV5-7; D gene: TRBD1; clone size: .; J gene: TRBJ2-1; CDR3 protein: CASSPGTGGDEQFF; CDR3 DNA: TGTGCCAGCAGCCCGGGGACAGGCGGCGATGAGCAGTTCTTC
V gene: TRBV25-1; D gene: .; clone size: .; J gene: TRBJ1-2; CDR3 protein: CASGRKAGMGLGYGYTF; CDR3 DNA: TGTGCCAGCGGTAGGAAGGCAGGGATGGGGTTGGGCTATGGCTACACCTTC
V gene: TRBV7-6; D gene: .; clone size: .; J gene: TRBJ2-2; CDR3 protein: CASSFNTGELFF; CDR3 DNA: TGTGCCAGCAGCTTTAATACCGGGGAGCTGTTTTTT
V gene: TRBV7-9; D gene: TRBD2; clone size: .; J gene: TRBJ2-1; CDR3 protein: CASSFRPGGPLNEQFF; CDR3 DNA: TGTGCCAGCAGCTTTCGTCCGGGAGGGCCTCTCAATGAGCAGTTCTTC
V gene: TRBV28; D gene: TRBD2; clone size: .; J gene: TRBJ2-1; CDR3 protein: CASSQGGRYNEQFF; CDR3 DNA: TGTGCCAGCAGCCAGGGCGGGAGGTACAATGAGCAGTTCTTC
V gene: TRBV13; D gene: .; clone size: .; J gene: TRBJ2-3; CDR3 protein: CASSFSWTPLSTDTQYF; CDR3 DNA: TGTGCCAGCAGCTTCTCGTGGACACCCCTTAGCACAGATACGCAGTATTTT
V gene: TRBV9; D gene: TRBD2; clone size: .; J gene: TRBJ2-1; CDR3 protein: CASSGGTSGKDEQFF; CDR3 DNA: TGTGCCAGCAGCGGAGGGACTAGCGGTAAGGATGAGCAGTTCTTC
V gene: TRBV4-2; D gene: TRBD1; clone size: .; J gene: TRBJ2-7; CDR3 protein: CASSMRTGYEQYF; CDR3 DNA: TGTGCCAGCAGCATGCGGACAGGGTACGAGCAGTACTTC
V gene: TRBV9; D gene: .; clone size: .; J gene: TRBJ1-1; CDR3 protein: CASSPDTLVMNTEAFF; CDR3 DNA: TGTGCCAGCAGCCCGGACACTCTTGTTATGAACACTGAAGCTTTCTTT
V gene: TRBV6-1; D gene: .; clone size: .; J gene: TRBJ2-7; CDR3 protein: CASSESTSGSEQYF; CDR3 DNA: TGTGCCAGCAGTGAATCTACTAGTGGTTCCGAGCAGTACTTC
V gene: TRBV25-1; D gene: .; clone size: .; J gene: TRBJ2-7; CDR3 protein: CASSELREQYF; CDR3 DNA: TGTGCCAGCAGTGAACTCCGGGAGCAGTACTTC
V gene: TRBV5-1; D gene: TRBD1; clone size: .; J gene: TRBJ1-2; CDR3 protein: CASRRYIPVTGQGNYGYTF; CDR3 DNA: TGCGCCAGCAGACGTTATATACCGGTCACGGGACAGGGGAACTATGGCTACACCTTC
V gene: TRBV19; D gene: .; clone size: .; J gene: TRBJ2-1; CDR3 protein: CASSDPRWEQFF; CDR3 DNA: TGTGCCAGTAGTGACCCGAGGTGGGAGCAGTTCTTC
V gene: TRBV2; D gene: TRBD1; clone size: .; J gene: TRBJ1-5; CDR3 protein: CASSAKGQVPGQPQHF; CDR3 DNA: TGTGCCAGCAGTGCCAAGGGACAGGTCCCGGGGCAGCCCCAGCATTTT
V gene: TRBV18; D gene: TRBD1; clone size: .; J gene: TRBJ1-1; CDR3 protein: CASSPPSAGGRNTEAFF; CDR3 DNA: TGTGCCAGCTCACCACCATCGGCAGGGGGACGGAACACTGAAGCTTTCTTT
V gene: TRBV18; D gene: .; clone size: .; J gene: TRBJ2-7; CDR3 protein: CASSARRDYEQYF; CDR3 DNA: TGTGCCAGCTCCGCGCGGAGGGACTACGAGCAGTACTTC
V gene: TRBV6-5; D gene: .; clone size: .; J gene: TRBJ2-7; CDR3 protein: CASSYSGQGGYEQYF; CDR3 DNA: TGTGCCAGCAGTTACTCTGGGCAGGGGGGCTACGAGCAGTACTTC
V gene: TRBV9; D gene: TRBD1; clone size: .; J gene: TRBJ2-7; CDR3 protein: CASSPQGAPNEQYF; CDR3 DNA: TGTGCCAGCAGCCCACAGGGGGCTCCCAACGAGCAGTACTTC
V gene: TRBV7-2; D gene: .; clone size: .; J gene: TRBJ2-7; CDR3 protein: CASKYGDYEQYF; CDR3 DNA: TGTGCCAGCAAATACGGGGACTACGAGCAGTACTTC
V gene: TRBV11-2; D gene: .; clone size: .; J gene: TRBJ2-7; CDR3 protein: CASSFAGRDYEQYF; CDR3 DNA: TGTGCCAGCAGCTTTGCGGGGCGCGACTACGAGCAGTACTTC
V gene: TRBV29-1; D gene: TRBD1; clone size: .; J gene: TRBJ1-4; CDR3 protein: CSVATGSRSNEKLFF; CDR3 DNA: TGCAGCGTTGCGACAGGGTCACGGTCTAATGAAAAACTGTTTTTT
V gene: TRBV15; D gene: .; clone size: few; J gene: TRBJ2-7; CDR3 protein: CATSRDQVTASYEQYF; CDR3 DNA: TGTGCCACCAGCAGAGATCAGGTGACAGCCTCCTACGAGCAGTACTTC
V gene: TRBV11-2; D gene: TRBD1; clone size: .; J gene: TRBJ1-3; CDR3 protein: CASTRDRGRGPGNTIYF; CDR3 DNA: TGTGCCAGCACCCGGGACAGGGGGCGCGGTCCTGGAAACACCATATATTTT
V gene: TRBV28; D gene: TRBD2; clone size: .; J gene: TRBJ2-3; CDR3 protein: CASGEREGGTQYF; CDR3 DNA: TGTGCCAGCGGAGAGCGGGAGGGTGGTACGCAGTATTTT
V gene: TRBV28; D gene: .; clone size: .; J gene: TRBJ1-1; CDR3 protein: CASSIQGPREAFF; CDR3 DNA: TGTGCCAGCAGTATACAGGGTCCTCGTGAAGCTTTCTTT
V gene: TRBV2; D gene: .; clone size: .; J gene: TRBJ2-3; CDR3 protein: CASSGYGSRGADTQYF; CDR3 DNA: TGTGCCAGCAGTGGCTACGGGAGTAGGGGCGCAGATACGCAGTATTTT
V gene: TRBV5-4; D gene: .; clone size: .; J gene: TRBJ2-7; CDR3 protein: CASTLTGAEQYF; CDR3 DNA: TGTGCCAGCACCCTGACTGGGGCCGAGCAGTACTTC
V gene: TRBV5-1; D gene: TRBD2; clone size: once; J gene: TRBJ2-1; CDR3 protein: CASSLGLAGVLYNEQFF; CDR3 DNA: TGCGCCAGCAGCTTAGGACTAGCGGGAGTGCTATACAATGAGCAGTTCTTC
V gene: TRBV5-1; D gene: .; clone size: .; J gene: TRBJ2-3; CDR3 protein: CASSLAAGAGDTQYF; CDR3 DNA: TGCGCCAGCAGCTTGGCGGCAGGGGCTGGAGATACGCAGTATTTT
V gene: TRBV6-5; D gene: TRBD1; clone size: few; J gene: TRBJ1-2; CDR3 protein: CASTGQGNYGYTF; CDR3 DNA: TGTGCCAGCACCGGACAGGGAAACTATGGCTACACCTTC
V gene: TRBV7-9; D gene: .; clone size: .; J gene: TRBJ1-5; CDR3 protein: CASRRNRAWRFSNQPQHF; CDR3 DNA: TGTGCCAGCAGAAGAAACAGGGCATGGCGCTTTAGCAATCAGCCCCAGCATTTT